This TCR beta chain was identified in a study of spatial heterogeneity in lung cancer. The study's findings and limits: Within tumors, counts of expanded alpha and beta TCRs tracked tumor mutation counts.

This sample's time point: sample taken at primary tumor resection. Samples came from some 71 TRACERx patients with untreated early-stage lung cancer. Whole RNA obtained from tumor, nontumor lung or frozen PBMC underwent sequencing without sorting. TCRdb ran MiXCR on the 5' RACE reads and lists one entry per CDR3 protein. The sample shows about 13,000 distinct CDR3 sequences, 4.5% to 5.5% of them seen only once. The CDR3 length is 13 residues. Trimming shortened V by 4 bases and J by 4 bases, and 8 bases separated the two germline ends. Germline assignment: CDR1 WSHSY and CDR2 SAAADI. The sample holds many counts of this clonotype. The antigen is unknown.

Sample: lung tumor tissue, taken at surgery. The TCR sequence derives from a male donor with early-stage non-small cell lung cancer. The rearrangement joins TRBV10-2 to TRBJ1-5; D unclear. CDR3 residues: CASSGGENQPQHF. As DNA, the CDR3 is TGCGCCAGCAGTGGTGGGGAGAATCAGCCCCAGCATTTT.